This TCR beta chain was obtained from a study of regulatory T cells in long-lasting Graves disease. Study-wide background: The term persistent Graves' disease signified upward of 5 years on antithyroid drugs with positive TSH receptor antibodies. Study-wide findings and caveats: Persistent Graves' patients showed less TCR diversity than newly diagnosed ones. Those with persistent disease had in common more public clonotypes (around 2,500) than new patients (approximately 990).

The authors built TCR beta libraries using iRepertoire HTBI primers and Arm-PCR of CDR3 regions. Using its own MiXCR run on the multiplex PCR reads, TCRdb lists one record per CDR3 protein. Of 250,000 to 300,000 distinct CDR3 sequences in the sample, 22% were seen once. The time point was: persistent/refractory GD, antithyroid drugs over 5 years with positive TRAb. PBMC RNA served as the TCR library source. Trimming took off 3 bases at V and 5 bases at J, with 11 bases between the two ends. The CDR3 has 13 amino acids. Germline V gene sequence: CDR1 MNHEY, CDR2 SMNVEV (reference sequence). This clonotype turned up a few times. The antigen remains unidentified.

Material: peripheral blood mononuclear cells (PBMCs), obtained when the disease was refractory, from a patient treated with antithyroid drugs. This sequence was found in a female donor with Graves disease. This chain uses TRBV27 with TRBJ2-7, with no clear D. The CDR3 spells CASSLSVPNEQYF. CDR3 sequence (DNA): TGTGCCAGCAGTTTGTCCGTCCCTAACGAGCAGTACTTC.